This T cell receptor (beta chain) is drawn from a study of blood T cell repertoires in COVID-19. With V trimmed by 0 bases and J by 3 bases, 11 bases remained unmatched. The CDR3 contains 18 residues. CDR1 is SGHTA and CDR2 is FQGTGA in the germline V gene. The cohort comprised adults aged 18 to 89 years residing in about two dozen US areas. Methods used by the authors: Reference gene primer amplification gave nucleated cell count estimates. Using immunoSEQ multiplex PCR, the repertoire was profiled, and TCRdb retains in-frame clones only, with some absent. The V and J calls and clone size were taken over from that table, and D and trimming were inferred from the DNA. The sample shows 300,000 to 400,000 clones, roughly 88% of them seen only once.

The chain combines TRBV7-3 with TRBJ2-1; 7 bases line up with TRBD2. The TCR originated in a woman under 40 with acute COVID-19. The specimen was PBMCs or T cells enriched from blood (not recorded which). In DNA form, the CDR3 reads TGTGCCAGCAGCTTAACGAGATCCGCGGGGGTGAACTACAATGAGCAGTTCTTC. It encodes CASSLTRSAGVNYNEQFF.